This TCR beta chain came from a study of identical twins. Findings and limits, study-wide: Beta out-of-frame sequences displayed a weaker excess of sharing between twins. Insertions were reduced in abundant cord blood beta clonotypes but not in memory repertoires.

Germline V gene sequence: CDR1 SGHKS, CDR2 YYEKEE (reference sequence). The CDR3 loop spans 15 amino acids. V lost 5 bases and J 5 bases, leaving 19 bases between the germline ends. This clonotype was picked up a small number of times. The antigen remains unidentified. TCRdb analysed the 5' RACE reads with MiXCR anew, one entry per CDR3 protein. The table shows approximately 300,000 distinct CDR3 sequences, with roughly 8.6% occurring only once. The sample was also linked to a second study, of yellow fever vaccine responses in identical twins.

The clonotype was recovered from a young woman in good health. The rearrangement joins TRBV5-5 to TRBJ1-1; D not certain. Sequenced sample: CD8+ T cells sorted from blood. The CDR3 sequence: CASSSDPGALTEAFF. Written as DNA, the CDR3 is TGTGCCAGCAGTTCTGACCCGGGAGCTCTGACTGAAGCTTTCTTT.